This T cell receptor (beta chain) was identified during a study of cytomegalovirus exposure and HLA in healthy donors. Overall study: A subsequent analysis stated that the 100 to 150 validation repertoires were run on the same platform as the approximately 710 first-cohort repertoires.

On this clone itself: Its matching antigen is unknown.

This CDR3 is built from 16 residues. The germline V gene has CDR1 SEHNR and CDR2 FQNEAQ (reference sequence). Trimming took 5 bases from V and 0 from J, leaving 17 bases between them. The assay was immunoSEQ multiplex PCR, and TCRdb's table has in-frame clones only and misses some. The profile shows about 120,000 clones, more than 75% of them singletons. Regarding the study as a whole: In a later analysis, first-cohort TCR clusters were found to tend to co-occur in the approximately 120 validation repertoires. Listed as cytomegalovirus-associated were around 160 TCR beta chains.

The chain recombines TRBV7-9 with TRBJ2-7; tentative D call: TRBD2 (5 bases). This TCR was sampled from a woman aged 30 to 39 in good health and CMV-seronegative. Material for sequencing was PBMCs. CDR3 amino acids: CASSASLGVTSYEQYF. The CDR3 nucleotides are TGTGCCAGCAGCGCCTCACTCGGGGTAACCTCCTACGAGCAGTACTTC.